A selection of T cell receptor beta chains follows, all from one sample in a study of blood T cell repertoires in COVID-19. This table comes from immunoSEQ multiplex PCR, and its TCRdb copy is limited to in-frame clones, with some not included. The sample has about 35,000 clones, roughly 80% seen once. Sequencing was done on a sample of peripheral blood. These receptors were taken from a woman aged 70-85 years with acute or convalescent COVID-19. The conserved cysteine and the conserved F or W are not part of the CDR3 here.

j_call v_call cdr3_aa
TRBJ2-1 TRBV12-5 ASGLVGSREQF
TRBJ1-1 TRBV5-6 ASSLQTGILNTEAF
TRBJ2-2 TRBV19 ASSRGLAGWVGELF
TRBJ2-1 TRBV28 ATLGGLAINNEQF
TRBJ2-7 TRBV9 ASSVEGTGGNEQY
TRBJ1-2 TRBV27 ASSSRGAGNYGYT
TRBJ1-6 TRBV11-2 ASSWDRESYNSPLH
TRBJ2-2 TRBV2 ASKPGLNTGELF
TRBJ2-7 TRBV18 ASSPQRAGGHYEQY
TRBJ2-7 TRBV11-2 ASSLGGLAGARGEQY
TRBJ2-1 TRBV7-2 ASSPSLAQNNEQF
TRBJ2-3 TRBV2 ASSSRLAGGHTDTQY
TRBJ2-5 TRBV5-1 ASSSGTSYLQTQY
TRBJ2-1 TRBV5-1 ASSLPPPGNEQF
TRBJ2-7 TRBV6-6 ASSRGQSYEQY
TRBJ1-4 TRBV28 ASSGPGSANEKLF
TRBJ1-4 TRBV5-4 ASSFGGTTRDEKLF
TRBJ1-1 TRBV18 ASSPGQMNTEAF
TRBJ2-7 TRBV11-1 ASSSGLAYEQY
TRBJ2-7 TRBV18 ASSSGQGPYEQY
TRBJ1-6 TRBV7-2 ASSPGTGPSPLH
TRBJ1-1 TRBV11-2 ASSLIVSANTEAF
TRBJ1-6 TRBV9 ASTTGKMNSPLH
TRBJ2-3 TRBV9 ASSVQGTFGVAGGPRGPDTQY
TRBJ1-1 TRBV2 ASQQGEDTEAF
TRBJ1-1 TRBV6-6 ASSSLQGAAEAF
TRBJ2-3 TRBV10-3 ATSGVSSGVTDTQY
TRBJ2-2 TRBV5-6 ASSAGQPNTGELF
TRBJ1-1 TRBV4-1 ASSPRTEGNTEAF
TRBJ2-1 TRBV19 ASSIDPTHNEQF
TRBJ1-6 TRBV6-6 ASRSLTGGASPLH
TRBJ2-1 TRBV3-1/TRBV3-2 ASSPKLATLYNEQF
TRBJ2-7 TRBV7-9 ASSLVESGKDEQY
TRBJ2-7 TRBV5-1 ASSLGGGASEQY
TRBJ1-2 TRBV10-3 AISDNGDYGYT
TRBJ2-1 TRBV2 ASIRTGVGNEQF
TRBJ2-7 TRBV19 ASSKLSSYEQY
TRBJ2-3 TRBV5-1 ASSLAGFADTQY
TRBJ1-1 TRBV12-3/TRBV12-4 ASSLSSEAF
TRBJ1-2 TRBV19 ASSNGQGWDGYT
TRBJ2-2 TRBV11-2 ASSAQGYNTGELF
TRBJ2-5 TRBV10-1 ASSEVYGGQGRETQY
TRBJ1-5 TRBV3-1/TRBV3-2 ASSQTGVWQPQH
TRBJ2-5 TRBV20-1 SASSYQETQY
TRBJ2-5 TRBV25-1 ASSEYRGSQY
TRBJ2-2 TRBV7-2 ASSLDRGRNGELF
TRBJ1-6 TRBV15 ATINPEGSPLH
TRBJ2-7 TRBV7-6 ASSLRGNGAYEQY
TRBJ1-1 TRBV18 ASSFRTGENTEAF
TRBJ2-1 TRBV20-1 SASGNNEQF
TRBJ2-7 TRBV27 ASKTGAGEQY
TRBJ1-1 TRBV12-3/TRBV12-4 ASKLGGTEAF
TRBJ1-2 TRBV15 ATSGRAGDGYT
TRBJ2-2 TRBV5-8 ASSFTGVRTGELF
TRBJ2-5 TRBV19 ASSNGQGTSGQETQY
TRBJ2-1 TRBV11-1 ASSLVAGGLVNEQF
TRBJ1-2 TRBV5-6 ASSFNGQGRWGYT